Sequencing of this T cell receptor beta chain was carried out in a study of blood T cell repertoires in COVID-19. Study details: COVID-19 samples from acute and convalescent phases originated in the United States, Italy and Spain. Sample material is recorded as cDNA or gDNA derived from T cells, B-cell-depleted T cells, or PBMCs.

How the authors handled the data: Estimates of nucleated cell counts were drawn from the amplification of reference gene primers. The protocol was immunoSEQ multiplex PCR, while the TCRdb copy is restricted to in-frame clones and leaves out a portion. D and trimming were read from the DNA, whereas the V and J calls and clone size are those reported in that table. The table shows around 78,000 clones, with over 75% occurring only once. Germline V gives CDR1 LNHNV, CDR2 YYDKDF (reference sequence). This CDR3 is 14 amino acids long. With regard to this clone: One junction end does not reproduce the germline sequence, and a read error may be involved.

The sample comprised peripheral blood. The V call is TRBV15, the J call TRBJ1-5, with 12 bases identical to TRBD1. This receptor was identified in a man aged 45-65 years with active COVID-19. The CDR3: CATSGTGGNQPQHF. The CDR3 DNA sequence: TGTGCCACCAGCGGGACAGGGGGCAACCAGCCCCAGCATTTT.